The 13 T cell receptor beta chains presented below share a single source sample, sequenced in a study of T cells in Graves' hyperthyroidism and ophthalmopathy. The CDR3 regions of TCR beta were amplified from RNA transcripts. TCR CDR3 regions were first amplified by RT-PCR with HTBI primers. A single record per CDR3 protein comes from TCRdb applying MiXCR to the multiplex PCR reads. The data contain approximately 420,000 distinct CDR3 sequences, roughly 13% of them seen just once; the ten biggest clones take up 4% to 6.5%. Sequenced sample: blood. The receptors come from a woman between 18 and 30 years old with Graves' hyperthyroidism.

The chain links TRBV6-1 to TRBJ1-1; D is possibly TRBD1 (6 bases). CDR3 length: 13 residues. V was trimmed by 1 base and J by 10 bases, leaving 13 bases between them. Germline lookup yields CDR1 MNHNS and CDR2 SASEGT. The CDR3: CASSEGARGRAFF. Written as DNA, the CDR3 is TGTGCCAGCAGTGAAGGAGCGCGGGGGCGAGCTTTCTTT.

The chain employs TRBV12-5 and TRBJ2-1, with 11 nucleotides matching TRBD2. The CDR3 totals 17 residues. The germline CDR1 and CDR2 sequences are LGHNT and FRNRAP. The V and J ends lost 3 bases and 7 bases, in that order; junction bases with no gene match: 11. The CDR3 sequence: CASGFSSETSGMNEQFF. CDR3 sequence (DNA): TGTGCTAGTGGTTTTAGTTCGGAGACTAGCGGGATGAATGAGCAGTTCTTC.

This clonotype was detected only a few times. The chain has TRBV5-1 and TRBJ2-5, with 11 nucleotides matching TRBD2. Per the germline V gene, CDR1 is SGHRS and CDR2 is YFSETQ. This CDR3 contains 16 residues. J was trimmed by 4 bases and V by 0 bases; bases with no gene match: 5. CDR3 amino acids: CASSLGNLAGGETQYF. In DNA form, the CDR3 reads TGCGCCAGCAGCTTGGGGAACCTAGCGGGGGGAGAGACCCAGTACTTC.

This clonotype was picked up many times. This chain joins TRBV12-3 or TRBV12-4 and TRBJ1-1; no reliable D call. This CDR3 comprises 13 residues. V dropped 8 bases and J dropped 5 bases, with 15 bases sitting between them. The DNA of the CDR3 is TGTGCCAGCCTGGACGGCGGGGTTACTGAAGCTTTCTTT. It translates to CASLDGGVTEAFF.

The genes are TRBV5-1 and TRBJ2-5; either TRBD1 or TRBD2 may supply D (5 bases each). The CDR3 spans 15 residues. The ends were cut back, 4 bases at V and 7 bases at J, with 20 bases in the middle. CDR1 is SGHRS and CDR2 is YFSETQ in the germline V gene. Here the CDR3 DNA reads TGCGCCAGCAGCCCGGGTGGGGGTTCTGATGGGACCCAGTACTTC. It yields the protein CASSPGGGSDGTQYF.

The chain employs TRBV12-3 or TRBV12-4 and TRBJ2-5; D remains unclear. The CDR3 sequence is 16 residues long. Between the trimmed V and J ends, which lost 6 bases and 5 bases, there was a span of 22 bases. The CDR3 spells CASSTDSAPWQETQYF. The DNA for the CDR3 is TGTGCCAGCAGCACTGACTCCGCCCCGTGGCAGGAGACCCAGTACTTC.

This chain joins TRBV12-3 or TRBV12-4 and TRBJ1-1; tentatively, D is TRBD1 (5 bases). The CDR3 consists of 16 residues. Trimming cost V 5 bases and J 0 bases, with 16 bases left between them. This CDR3 reads CASSPGGTLMNTEAFF. The CDR3 nucleotides read TGTGCCAGCAGTCCAGGAGGGACCCTGATGAACACTGAAGCTTTCTTT.

This clonotype came up a few times. In nucleotides, the CDR3 is TGTGCCAGCAGTAGGGACAGACATAATGAAAAACTGTTTTTT. It translates to CASSRDRHNEKLFF. This chain uses TRBV27 with TRBJ1-4, with 7 positions matching TRBD1. The CDR3 is 14 residues long. Germline CDR1 is MNHEY and CDR2 is SMNVEV (reference sequence). After removal of 5 bases from V and 4 bases from J, the junction contained 4 bases not matched to a gene.

This clonotype occurred many times. This chain connects TRBV20-1 to TRBJ1-1; the D gene is possibly TRBD1 (5 bases). The CDR3 length is 14 residues. V gave up 5 bases and J gave up 1 base, with 14 bases separating them. The germline gives CDR1 DFQATT, CDR2 SNEGSKA (reference sequence). In DNA, the CDR3 is TGCAGTGCTGGTACGGGACGAGAGAACACTGAAGCTTTCTTT. This gives the protein CSAGTGRENTEAFF.

This clonotype was picked up many times. This rearrangement joins TRBV28 to TRBJ2-3; D is perhaps TRBD1 or TRBD2 (5 bases each). Between the trimmed V and J ends, which lost 7 bases and 0 bases, there was a span of 14 bases. The V gene's germline CDR1 is MDHEN and CDR2 SYDVKM. The CDR3 totals 15 residues. The CDR3, as DNA: TGTGCCAGCACCCCCGAGAGGGGAAGCACAGATACGCAGTATTTT. Translation: CASTPERGSTDTQYF.

In this sample, this clonotype turned up a few times. The V and J genes are TRBV24-1 and TRBJ2-3; D not resolved. V gave up 4 bases and J gave up 8 bases, with 9 bases separating them. In germline, CDR1 is KGHDR, CDR2 SFDVKD. The CDR3 is 12 residues long. In nucleotides, the CDR3 is TGTGCCACCAGTGAGAAGGTGGGTACGCAGTATTTT. It yields the protein CATSEKVGTQYF.

Ten or more counts support this clonotype. The chain combines TRBV7-6 with TRBJ2-1; D is perhaps TRBD2 (6 bases). Germline V gene data show CDR1 as SGHVS and CDR2 as FNYEAQ. The CDR3 extends over 17 amino acids. Between the trimmed V and J ends, which lost 3 bases and 2 bases, there was a span of 17 bases. The CDR3 here is CASSLRQRASAYNEQFF. CDR3 nucleotide sequence: TGTGCCAGCAGCTTGAGACAGAGGGCTAGCGCCTACAATGAGCAGTTCTTC. Variable domain in full (rest from reference TRBV7-6 and TRBJ2-1): GAGVSQSPRYKVTKRGQDVALRCDPISGHVSLYWYRQALGQGPEFLTYFNYEAQQDKSGLPNDRFSAERPEGSISTLTIQRTEQRDSAMYRCASSLRQRASAYNEQFFGPGTRLTVL.

The genes are TRBV14 and TRBJ2-1; 7 nucleotides align to TRBD2. The CDR3 runs 20 residues. Per germline, CDR1 SGHDN and CDR2 FVKESK. J gave up 9 bases and V 1 base, and 24 bases lay outside the gene matches. CDR3 nucleotides: TGTGCCAGCAGCCAAGGGCATCGTGGCGGGAGTATGTATGCATGGTGTGAGCAGTTCTTC. This gives the protein CASSQGHRGGSMYAWCEQFF. The full variable domain, in which reference TRBV14 and TRBJ2-1 provide the parts outside the CDR3, is EAGVTQFPSHSVIEKGQTVTLRCDPISGHDNLYWYRRVMGKEIKFLLHFVKESKQDESGMPNNRFLAERTGGTYSTLKVQPAELEDSGVYFCASSQGHRGGSMYAWCEQFFGPGTRLTVL.